This T cell receptor (beta chain) is from a study of T cells in Graves' hyperthyroidism and ophthalmopathy. Absent ophthalmopathy progression within 18 months defined stable Graves' hyperthyroidism. The diagnostic basis comprised clinical symptoms, serum thyroxine and TRAb, thyroid ultrasound and orbital computed tomography. CDR3 length equals 13 residues. The germline gives CDR1 DFQATT, CDR2 SNEGSKA (reference sequence). Trimming removed 0 bases at V and 4 bases at J, with 9 bases between. Amplification of TCR beta CDR3 regions was performed using RNA transcripts as template. First-round RT-PCR of the TCR CDR3 relied on the HTBI primer set. In TCRdb, the multiplex PCR reads were re-called with MiXCR into one record per CDR3 protein. The sample has hundreds of thousands of distinct CDR3 sequences; more than 45% are singletons. Only a few counts were recorded for this clonotype.

The sequence came from a woman under 30 with Graves' hyperthyroidism. The sample taken for sequencing was peripheral blood or thyroid tissue (not recorded which). The rearrangement uses TRBV20-1 and TRBJ1-2, with D unresolved. Written as DNA, the CDR3 is TGCAGTGCTAGAGACAAGGAGGGCTATGGCTACACCTTC. Amino acids: CSARDKEGYGYTF.